This record looks at one TCR beta chain sequence and its context. Antigen specificity is unknown. These data originate in a study of regulatory T cells in long-lasting Graves disease. Findings and caveats of the study: Newly diagnosed Graves' patients had higher TCR diversity than persistent ones.

Time point denoted: newly diagnosed GD, antithyroid drugs for less than 3 months. TCR sequences were obtained from RNA taken from PBMCs. In building TCR beta libraries, iRepertoire HTBI primers were used together with Arm-PCR of CDR3 regions. TCRdb re-derived calls from the multiplex PCR reads in MiXCR, one entry per CDR3 protein. The data contain roughly 520,000 distinct CDR3 sequences, 12% of them singletons. This CDR3 has 17 amino acids. V shed 6 bases, J shed 7 bases, and the junction held 15 bases outside the gene matches. From germline, CDR1 is LNHDA and CDR2 SQIVND (reference sequence). The same data also went into a second study, on T cells in Graves' hyperthyroidism and ophthalmopathy. Turning to that study: The model predicted ophthalmopathy a median 6.5 months before onset.

The V call is TRBV19, the J call TRBJ1-5; 10 bases map to TRBD1. The sample here was peripheral blood mononuclear cells (PBMCs), taken at new diagnosis, from a patient treated with antithyroid drugs. The clonotype originates from a woman in her twenties or thirties with Graves disease. The CDR3 here is CASSPGPGQGRRQPQHF. The DNA of the CDR3 is TGTGCCAGTAGCCCCGGTCCGGGACAGGGGCGCAGACAGCCCCAGCATTTT.